The next 25 T cell receptor beta chains were all read from a single sample in a study of blood T cell repertoires in COVID-19. Profiling relied on immunoSEQ multiplex PCR, and the TCRdb table lists in-frame clones only, not all of them. The data contain a few hundred thousand clones, 85% of them singletons. Sequenced material: peripheral blood. The receptors come from a man in his forties or fifties with active or convalescent COVID-19.

The rearrangement uses TRBV7-3 and TRBJ1-1; TRBD1 aligns across 8 bases. This CDR3 has 16 amino acids. CDR1 SGHTA and CDR2 FQGTGA come from the germline V gene. J gave up 2 bases and V 6 bases, and 11 bases lay outside the gene matches. Written as DNA, the CDR3 is TGTGCCAGCAGAGTACATCAGGGGGCGCGAAACACTGAAGCTTTCTTT. Protein sequence: CASRVHQGARNTEAFF.

The chain is built from TRBV21-1 and TRBJ1-6; TRBD1, the table's D call, was not compared with the DNA. TRBV21-1 represents a pseudogene. The CDR3 runs to 21 residues. In DNA, the CDR3 is TGTGCCAGCAGCCTACGAAAGAGGGCGCGGTCACAGGGCTCCTATAATTCACCCCTCCACTTT. Its translation is CASSLRKRARSQGSYNSPLHF.

Concerning this clone itself: Different DNA sequences within this sample yield the same CDR3. The V call is TRBV7-3, the J call TRBJ2-1; 7 bases line up with TRBD2. The CDR3 has 14 amino acids. V was pared by 1 base and J by 7 bases, with 4 bases of the junction left unmatched. CDR1 SGHTA and CDR2 FQGTGA come from the germline V gene. Written as DNA, the CDR3 is TGTGCCAGCAGCTTAAGCGGGAGTCGGAATGAGCAGTTCTTC. Protein product: CASSLSGSRNEQFF.

The rearrangement links TRBV6-2 or TRBV6-3 to TRBJ2-1; 7 bases are a match to TRBD2. The junction had 6 bases not matched to a gene; V was cut back by 7 bases and J by 3 bases. Germline CDR1 reads MNHEY; CDR2 reads SVGEGT. The CDR3 is 14 amino acids. This chain's CDR3 is CASTPIAGYNEQFF. Written as DNA, the CDR3 is TGTGCCAGCACCCCCATAGCGGGCTACAATGAGCAGTTCTTC.

The chain joins TRBV6-2 or TRBV6-3 to TRBJ2-3; unclear D gene. Germline-derived CDR1 and CDR2 are MNHEY and SVGEGT. Trimming took off 0 bases at V and 10 bases at J, with 8 bases between the two ends. This CDR3 is built from 12 residues. For the CDR3, the DNA is TGTGCCAGCAGTTACTCGAAGAGAGCGCAGTATTTT. It translates to CASSYSKRAQYF.

This clone was counted once. The chain has TRBV19 and TRBJ1-4; TRBD1 agrees at 8 bases. This CDR3 region has 16 residues. The ends lost 3 bases at V and 7 bases at J; junction bases unmatched: 10. Germline V gene data show CDR1 as LNHDA and CDR2 as SQIVND (reference sequence). CDR3 residues: CASSMVFGQGREKLFF. CDR3 sequence (DNA): TGTGCCAGTAGTATGGTATTTGGACAGGGACGTGAAAAACTGTTTTTT.

In this sample, this clone turned up once. The chain carries TRBV2 and TRBJ2-3; 9 bases are shared with TRBD2. J gave up 0 bases and V 5 bases, and 9 bases lay outside the gene matches. The CDR3 is 17 amino acids. The germline V gene encodes CDR1 SNHLY and CDR2 FYNNEI. In nucleotides, the CDR3 is TGTGCCAGCAGTAAGCGCCGGACTAGCGCTAGCACAGATACGCAGTATTTT. Amino acid sequence: CASSKRRTSASTDTQYF.

The chain couples TRBV5-4 to TRBJ1-2; a possible D gene is TRBD1 (6 bases). Germline lookup yields CDR1 SGHNT and CDR2 YYREEE (reference sequence). This CDR3 has 13 residues. V dropped 2 bases and J dropped 7 bases, with 12 bases sitting between them. The CDR3 bases are TGTGCCAGCAGCTTTCGGGGAGGGGGTGGCTACACCTTC. It is translated as CASSFRGGGGYTF.

The chain has TRBV28 and TRBJ2-3; TRBD2 agrees at 8 bases. CDR1 and CDR2 (germline): MDHEN, SYDVKM. This CDR3 is built from 18 residues. V gave up 4 bases and J gave up 0 bases; unmatched junction bases: 12. CDR3 in amino acids: CASSSPLNSGASTDTQYF. The CDR3 DNA follows: TGTGCCAGCAGTTCGCCGCTAAATAGCGGGGCTAGCACAGATACGCAGTATTTT.

The gene calls are TRBV27 and TRBJ2-7, with TRBD2 matching 11 bases. Looked up from germline, CDR1 is MNHEY and CDR2 is SMNVEV (reference sequence). The V gene end was trimmed by 5 bases and the J gene end by 3 bases; junction bases not matched to a gene: 6. This CDR3 comprises 15 residues. This CDR3 reads CASSTPTSGNYEQYF. CDR3 DNA sequence: TGTGCCAGCAGTACCCCGACTAGCGGGAACTACGAGCAGTACTTC.

This chain connects TRBV29-1 to TRBJ1-1; D remains ambiguous. Germline V gene lookup returns CDR1 SQVTM and CDR2 ANQGSEA. The CDR3 consists of 11 residues. V shed 4 bases and J shed 1 base, with 4 bases lying between them. Here the CDR3 reads CSVGQNTEAFF. CDR3 in DNA: TGCAGCGTTGGACAGAACACTGAAGCTTTCTTT.

Regarding this clone: A junction boundary mismatches the germline segment, possibly from a read error. V and J are TRBV12-3 or TRBV12-4 and TRBJ2-1, with 7 bases aligning to TRBD1. The CDR3 spans 13 residues. The CDR3 is CASGDSRNNELFF. The CDR3 DNA reads TGTGCCAGCGGGGACAGCCGTAACAATGAGCTGTTCTTC.

The chain combines TRBV5-1 with TRBJ2-2; TRBD2 matches at 13 bases. CDR1 and CDR2 from the germline V gene are SGHRS and YFSETQ. The CDR3 extends over 17 amino acids. The V segment lost 0 bases and the J segment 5 bases; nucleotides outside the gene matches: 4. The CDR3 DNA sequence: TGCGCCAGCAGCTTGGCCGGGACTAGCGGGAAGACCGGGGAGCTGTTTTTT. This gives the protein CASSLAGTSGKTGELFF.

Only a few counts were recorded for this clone. The rearrangement links TRBV3-1 (or the pseudogene TRBV3-2) to TRBJ1-6; 7 nucleotides match TRBD1. This CDR3 has 15 residues. Germline trimming cut 4 bases from V and 6 bases from J; bases unmatched to any gene: 6. Per germline, CDR1 LGHDT and CDR2 YNNKEL (reference sequence). The CDR3: CASSPTGSSNSPLHF. CDR3 sequence (DNA): TGTGCCAGCAGCCCGACAGGGAGTAGTAATTCACCCCTCCACTTT.

The CDR3 reads CASSQGDREAPLHF. The DNA of the CDR3 is TGCGCCAGCAGCCAAGGGGACAGGGAGGCACCCCTCCACTTT. This chain links TRBV4-3 with TRBJ1-6; 9 bases map to TRBD1. The CDR3 covers 14 residues. Germline CDR1 is LGHNA and CDR2 is YSLEER. V lost 1 base to trimming and J lost 11 bases; unmatched junction nucleotides: 3.

The V gene is TRBV19, the J gene TRBJ1-1; no clear D gene. This CDR3 contains 14 residues. Germline V gives CDR1 LNHDA, CDR2 SQIVND (reference sequence). Trimming took off 5 bases at V and 1 base at J, with 11 bases between the two ends. Here the CDR3 DNA reads TGTGCCAGTAGTTTTGTGCAGAAGAACACTGAAGCTTTCTTT. Translated: CASSFVQKNTEAFF.

This chain links TRBV5-6 with TRBJ1-3; no clear D gene. The germline V gene encodes CDR1 SGHDT and CDR2 YYEEEE. The CDR3 is made up of 14 amino acids. The V gene lost 4 bases and the J gene lost 3 bases, with 11 bases spanning the gap. The CDR3 DNA reads TGTGCCAGCAGCCTGGGTGGCGGTGGAAACACCATATATTTT. Protein sequence: CASSLGGGGNTIYF.

V and J are TRBV29-1 and TRBJ1-2, with D possibly being TRBD1 (5 bases). Germline CDR1 and CDR2: SQVTM and ANQGSEA. V shed 0 bases and J shed 8 bases, with 16 bases lying between them. This CDR3 contains 14 residues. The CDR3 loop is CSVEEEGRGLGYTF. DNA for the CDR3: TGCAGCGTTGAAGAAGAAGGTAGGGGCTTGGGCTACACCTTC.

The chain carries TRBV4-2 and TRBJ2-2; TRBD1 matches 10 bases. This CDR3 has 16 amino acids. The germline gives CDR1 LGHNA, CDR2 YNFKEQ. Trimming removed 2 bases from V and 4 bases from J; junction bases left unmatched: 4. CDR3 protein: CASSQSDRGFTGELFF. In DNA, the CDR3 is TGTGCCAGCAGCCAATCGGACAGGGGGTTCACCGGGGAGCTGTTTTTT.

This sequence joins TRBV2 and TRBJ1-5; D unclear. CDR3 length: 19 amino acids. V was cut by 2 bases and J by 0 bases, with 20 bases left in between. CDR1 and CDR2 from the germline V gene are SNHLY and FYNNEI. DNA for the CDR3: TGTGCCAGCAGTGAACCCGAGGGAGGGATTTTTAGTAGCAATCAGCCCCAGCATTTT. This codes for CASSEPEGGIFSSNQPQHF. Full variable domain (missing parts from reference TRBV2 and TRBJ1-5): EPEVTQTPSHQVTQMGQEVILRCVPISNHLYFYWYRQILGQKVEFLVSFYNNEISEKSEIFDDQFSVERPDGSNFTLKIRSTKLEDSAMYFCASSEPEGGIFSSNQPQHFGDGTRLSIL.

The V gene is TRBV7-9, the J gene TRBJ2-3; no clear D gene. The germline V gene encodes CDR1 SEHNR and CDR2 FQNEAQ (reference sequence). The V gene lost 2 bases and the J gene lost 4 bases, with 13 bases spanning the gap. This CDR3 has 15 residues. The CDR3 is CASSLQPGSADTQYF. In nucleotides, the CDR3 is TGTGCCAGCAGCTTACAACCCGGCAGCGCAGATACGCAGTATTTT.

This clone occurred a few times. This chain uses TRBV7-8 with TRBJ1-3; the D gene is possibly TRBD1 (6 bases). Trimming took 5 bases from V and 4 from J, leaving 18 bases between them. Per the germline V gene, CDR1 is SGHVS and CDR2 is FQNEAQ. There are 16 residues in the CDR3. Written as DNA, the CDR3 is TGTGCCAGCAGCCGAATCAATACACAGGGAGGAAACACCATATATTTT. Translation: CASSRINTQGGNTIYF.

The chain has TRBV10-3 and TRBJ2-1; 7 bases are a match to TRBD1. This CDR3 has 14 amino acids. V dropped 3 bases and J dropped 1; count of bases not matched to a gene: 0. The V gene's germline CDR1 is ENHRY and CDR2 SYGVKD. CDR3 region: CAISDRGSYNEQFF. CDR3 DNA: TGTGCCATCAGTGACAGGGGGTCCTACAATGAGCAGTTCTTC.

DNA of the CDR3: TGTGCCAGCAGCTTACAGGGACGGAGCACAGATACGCAGTATTTT. Amino acid sequence: CASSLQGRSTDTQYF. The chain carries TRBV5-8 and TRBJ2-3, with TRBD1 as a possible D gene (6 bases). Germline CDR1 is SGHTS and CDR2 is YDEGEE. The CDR3 contains 15 residues. The V end lost 2 bases, the J end lost 0 bases, and 10 bases lay between the germline ends. Combining the CDR3 with reference TRBV5-8 and TRBJ2-3 gives the whole variable domain EAGVTQSPTHLIKTRGQQATLRCSPISGHTSVYWYQQALGLGLQFLLWYDEGEERNRGNFPPRFSGRQFPNYSSELNVNALELEDSALYLCASSLQGRSTDTQYFGPGTRLTVL.

This chain links TRBV4-1 with TRBJ1-4; D gene uncertain. V gave up 0 bases and J gave up 8 bases, with 10 bases separating them. CDR3 length: 14 amino acids. CDR1 and CDR2 (germline): MGHRA, YSYEKL. For the CDR3, the DNA is TGCGCCAGCAGCCAAGAACCCCTGGGCGAAAAACTGTTTTTT. Translated, it gives CASSQEPLGEKLFF.